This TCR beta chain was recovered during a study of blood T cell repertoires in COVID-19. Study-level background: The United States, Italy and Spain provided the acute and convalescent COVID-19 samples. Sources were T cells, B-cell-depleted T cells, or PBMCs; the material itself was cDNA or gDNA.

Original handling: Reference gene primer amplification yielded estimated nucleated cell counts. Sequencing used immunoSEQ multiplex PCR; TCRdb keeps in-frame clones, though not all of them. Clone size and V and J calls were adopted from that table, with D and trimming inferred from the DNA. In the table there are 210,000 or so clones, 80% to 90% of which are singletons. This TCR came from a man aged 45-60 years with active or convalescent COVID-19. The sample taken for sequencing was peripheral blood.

The CDR3 loop reads CASSPFGQGETEAFF. CDR3 in DNA: TGTGCCAGCAGTCCCTTCGGACAGGGGGAAACTGAAGCTTTCTTT. This chain joins TRBV28 and TRBJ1-1; 10 bases map to TRBD1. The V gene end was trimmed by 5 bases and the J gene end by 5 bases; junction bases not matched to a gene: 8. Per germline, CDR1 MDHEN and CDR2 SYDVKM. The CDR3 extends over 15 amino acids.